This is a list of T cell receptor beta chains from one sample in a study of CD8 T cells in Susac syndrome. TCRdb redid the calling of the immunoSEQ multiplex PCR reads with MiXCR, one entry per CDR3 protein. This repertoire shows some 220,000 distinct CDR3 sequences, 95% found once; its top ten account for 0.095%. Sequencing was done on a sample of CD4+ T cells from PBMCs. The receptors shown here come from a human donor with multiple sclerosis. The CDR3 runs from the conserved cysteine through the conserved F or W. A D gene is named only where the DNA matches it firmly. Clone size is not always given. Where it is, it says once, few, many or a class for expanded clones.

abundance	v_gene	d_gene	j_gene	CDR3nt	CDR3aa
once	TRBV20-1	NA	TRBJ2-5	TGCAGTGCTAGTCCGATGACTTTACAAGAGACCCAGTACTTC	CSASPMTLQETQYF
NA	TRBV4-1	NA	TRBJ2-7	TGCGCCAGCAGCCAAGAGTGGACAGCCTACGAGCAGTACTTC	CASSQEWTAYEQYF
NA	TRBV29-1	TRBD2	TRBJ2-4	TGCAGCGTTGAAGATCCGGTTTCGGGGGGAACAAACATTCAGTACTTC	CSVEDPVSGGTNIQYF
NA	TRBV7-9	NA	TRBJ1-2	TGTGCCAGCAGCTTAACCGACAGTCCTAACTATGGCTACACCTTC	CASSLTDSPNYGYTF
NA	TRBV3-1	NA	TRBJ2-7	TGTGCCAGCAGCCCGGGGGCGCGACGCTACGAGCAGTACTTC	CASSPGARRYEQYF
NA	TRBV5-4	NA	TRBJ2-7	TGTGCCAGCAGCTCCCGGACTTACTCCTACGAGCAGTACTTC	CASSSRTYSYEQYF
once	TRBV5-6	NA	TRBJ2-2	TGTGCCAGCACGCCTTCCGGCGTTGCCATCCCCGGGGAGCTGTTTTTT	CASTPSGVAIPGELFF
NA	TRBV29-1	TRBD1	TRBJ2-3	TGCAGCGTTGGGAGGACAGGGATGTCAGATACGCAGTATTTT	CSVGRTGMSDTQYF
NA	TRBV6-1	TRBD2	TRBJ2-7	TGTGCCAGCACGGTTCTAGCGGGAGACTACGAGCAGTACTTC	CASTVLAGDYEQYF
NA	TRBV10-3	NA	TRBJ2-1	TGTGCCATCTCCGAAGGGGGCCGGGGACTCTCCAATGAGCAGTTCTTC	CAISEGGRGLSNEQFF
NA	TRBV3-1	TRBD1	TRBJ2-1	TGTGCCAGCCGGACAGGGAGCTCCTACAATGAGCAGTTCTTC	CASRTGSSYNEQFF
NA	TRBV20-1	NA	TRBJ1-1	TGCAGTGCTAACCCGCTAGACAGACCCAACACTGAAGCTTTCTTT	CSANPLDRPNTEAFF
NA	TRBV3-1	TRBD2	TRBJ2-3	TGTGCCAGCAGCCAAGGGGTCGGGAGGAGACCAAGCACAGATACGCAGTATTTT	CASSQGVGRRPSTDTQYF
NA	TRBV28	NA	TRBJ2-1	TGTGCCAGCAGTTTGCAGGAACCCTACAATGAGCAGTTCTTC	CASSLQEPYNEQFF
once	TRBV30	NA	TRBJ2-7	TGTGCCGCCGATCGGGGCGGGGACACCTACGAGCAGTACTTC	CAADRGGDTYEQYF
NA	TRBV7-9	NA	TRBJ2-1	TGTGCCAGCAGCCCTCAAGCATCCCCGGGGTCCTACAATGAGCAGTTCTTC	CASSPQASPGSYNEQFF
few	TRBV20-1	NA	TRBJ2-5	TGCAGCGCCAGCCAAGAGACCCAGTACTTC	CSASQETQYF
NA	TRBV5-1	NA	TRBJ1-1	TGCGCCAGCAGCTACGGACATCTGAACACTGAAGCTTTCTTT	CASSYGHLNTEAFF
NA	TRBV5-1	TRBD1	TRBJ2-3	TGCGCCAGCAGGAAGGACAGGGGCGATAGGCAGTATTTT	CASRKDRGDRQYF
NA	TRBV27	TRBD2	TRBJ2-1	TGTGCCAGCAAAAGAACCTTTCCGGGGACTAGTCCCCTCAATGAGCAGTTCTTC	CASKRTFPGTSPLNEQFF
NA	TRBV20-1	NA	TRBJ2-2	TGCAGTGCTAGCCTTCGGCCCGGGGAGCTGTTTTTT	CSASLRPGELFF
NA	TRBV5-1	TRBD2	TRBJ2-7	TGCGCCAGCAGCTCACTAGCGGGATACGGGAGAGAGCAGTACTTC	CASSSLAGYGREQYF
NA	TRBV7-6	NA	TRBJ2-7	TGTGCCAGCAGCCCCAAGGTCGAGGGACCCTACGAGCAGTACTTC	CASSPKVEGPYEQYF
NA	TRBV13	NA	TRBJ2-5	TGTGCCAGCAGCTTTCAAGACCAAGAGACCCAGTACTTC	CASSFQDQETQYF
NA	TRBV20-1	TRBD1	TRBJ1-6	TGCAGTGCCAGGGGGACTAATTCACCCCTCCACTTT	CSARGTNSPLHF
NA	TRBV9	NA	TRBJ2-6	TGTGCCAGCAGCGTGGGGGGATCTGGGGCCAACGTCCTGACTTTC	CASSVGGSGANVLTF
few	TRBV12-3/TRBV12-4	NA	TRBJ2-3	TGTGCCAGCAGTTTGTCTCTCCCAGATACGCAGTATTTT	CASSLSLPDTQYF